A single sample gave rise to the 28 T cell receptor beta chains below, sequenced in a study of blood T cell repertoires in COVID-19. The assay was immunoSEQ multiplex PCR, and TCRdb's table has in-frame clones only and misses some. The repertoire has around 91,000 clones, 85% of them found once; the top ten carry about two fifths. Sequenced material: peripheral blood. These receptors all come from an elderly man with acute or convalescent COVID-19.

The genes are TRBV30 and TRBJ1-2; TRBD1 matches at 12 bases. CDR1 and CDR2 from the germline V gene are GTSNPN and SVGIG (reference sequence). There are 15 residues in the CDR3. Unmatched junction bases numbered 8, after V lost 4 bases and J lost 5 bases. The chain's CDR3 is CAWTGDRGQIYGYTF. CDR3 in DNA: TGTGCCTGGACCGGGGACAGGGGGCAAATTTATGGCTACACCTTC.

The chain couples TRBV7-8 to TRBJ1-1; weak D call: TRBD1 (5 bases). V was pared by 5 bases and J by 2 bases, with 21 bases between. CDR1 is SGHVS and CDR2 is FQNEAQ in the germline V gene. The CDR3 extends over 17 amino acids. As DNA, the CDR3 is TGTGCCAGCAGCCCTAGGAGGGACCCACAGATCAACACTGAAGCTTTCTTT. Translated: CASSPRRDPQINTEAFF.

This rearrangement joins TRBV28 to TRBJ1-4, with TRBD1 matching 8 bases. Germline trimming cut 3 bases from V and 11 bases from J; bases unmatched to any gene: 8. This CDR3 is 14 amino acids long. The germline V gene has CDR1 MDHEN and CDR2 SYDVKM. The DNA for the CDR3 is TGTGCCAGCAGTTTCAGGGGGCGCGTCGGGAAACTGTTTTTT. It is translated as CASSFRGRVGKLFF.

The chain couples TRBV9 to TRBJ2-2, with 10 positions matching TRBD2. The CDR3 spans 20 residues. The germline gives CDR1 SGDLS, CDR2 YYNGEE. The trim removed 3 bases at V and 1 base at J, leaving 15 bases unmatched. The CDR3 protein is CASSGTGSPGTSVNTGELFF. CDR3 sequence (DNA): TGTGCCAGCAGCGGGACAGGGTCACCCGGGACTAGCGTGAACACCGGGGAGCTGTTTTTT.

The chain has TRBV24-1 and TRBJ1-2, with D unresolved. In germline, CDR1 is KGHDR, CDR2 SFDVKD. Trimming stripped 4 bases from V and 4 bases from J, with 21 bases between. The length of the CDR3 is 17 residues. This CDR3 is CATSEAGSFQSLYGYTF. CDR3 nucleotide sequence: TGTGCCACCAGTGAGGCCGGGTCCTTTCAGTCCCTCTATGGCTACACCTTC.

The chain recombines TRBV28 with TRBJ2-1, with TRBD2 matching 8 bases. The V and J ends lost 6 bases and 6 bases, in that order; junction bases with no gene match: 19. Looked up from germline, CDR1 is MDHEN and CDR2 is SYDVKM. The CDR3 covers 18 residues. CDR3 sequence reads: CASSFPLRSAGVGNEQFF. The DNA of the CDR3 is TGTGCCAGCAGCTTTCCATTGAGATCAGCGGGAGTAGGCAATGAGCAGTTCTTC.

The genes are TRBV19 and TRBJ2-2; 9 bases map to TRBD1. The CDR3 is 16 amino acids. V lost 2 bases to trimming and J lost 0 bases; unmatched junction nucleotides: 1. Germline CDR1 LNHDA, CDR2 SQIVND (reference sequence). CDR3 nucleotide sequence: TGTGCCAGTAGTATACGACAGGGGGCGAACACCGGGGAGCTGTTTTTT. Residues: CASSIRQGANTGELFF.

The chain is built from TRBV9 and TRBJ2-2; weak D call: TRBD2 (7 bases). Per the germline V gene, CDR1 is SGDLS and CDR2 is YYNGEE. Trimming took 4 bases from V and 3 from J, leaving 16 bases between them. The CDR3 runs to 16 residues. DNA for the CDR3: TGTGCCAGCAGCCCTAGGGGGGGGGCTGACACCGGGGAGCTGTTTTTT. Its protein product is CASSPRGGADTGELFF.

The genes are TRBV7-2 and TRBJ1-5; TRBD1 aligns across 7 bases. This CDR3 spans 15 amino acids. J lost 3 bases, V lost 5 bases, and 7 bases had no gene match. Germline V gene data show CDR1 as SGHTA and CDR2 as FQGNSA. The CDR3 DNA follows: TGTGCCAGCAGCACCGGGACAGCTAACAATCAGCCCCAGCATTTT. It is translated as CASSTGTANNQPQHF.

The chain links TRBV19 to TRBJ2-3; 9 bases match TRBD2. V was clipped by 1 base and J by 2 bases; unmatched bases: 1. Germline V gene sequence: CDR1 LNHDA, CDR2 SQIVND (reference sequence). The CDR3 loop spans 15 amino acids. The CDR3 region has the DNA TGTGCCAGTAGTATAGGACTAGCGGCCACAGATACGCAGTATTTT. Protein: CASSIGLAATDTQYF.

The chain joins TRBV29-1 to TRBJ2-1; 7 bases are a match to TRBD1. The CDR3 loop spans 11 amino acids. Germline CDR1 reads SQVTM; CDR2 reads ANQGSEA. V gave up 6 bases and J gave up 8 bases; unmatched junction bases: 4. CDR3: CSVTGVDEQFF. CDR3 nucleotide sequence: TGCAGCGTCACAGGGGTGGATGAGCAGTTCTTC.

The chain's CDR3 is CASSYSSGPSGNTIYF. DNA for the CDR3: TGTGCCAGCAGTTACTCTAGCGGGCCCTCCGGAAACACCATATATTTT. The rearrangement joins TRBV6-5 to TRBJ1-3; no reliable D call. Germline loops: CDR1 MNHEY, CDR2 SVGAGI. Trimming shortened V by 0 bases and J by 4 bases, and 13 bases separated the two germline ends. The length of the CDR3 is 16 residues.

The chain joins TRBV28 to TRBJ1-1; D not resolved. This CDR3 comprises 15 residues. The germline V and J ends were trimmed by 2 bases and 1 base, with 11 bases remaining between them. CDR1 and CDR2 from the germline V gene are MDHEN and SYDVKM. The CDR3 bases are TGTGCCAGCAGTTTACGGCAGGTTAGGAACACTGAAGCTTTCTTT. Protein product: CASSLRQVRNTEAFF.

This sequence joins TRBV6-1 and TRBJ1-5; TRBD1 aligns across 7 bases. CDR1 and CDR2 (germline): MNHNS, SASEGT. The CDR3 contains 17 residues. The ends lost 4 bases at V and 0 bases at J; junction bases unmatched: 9. The DNA for the CDR3 is TGTGCCAGCAGTGGTTCAGGGGGAAGAACTAGCAATCAGCCCCAGCATTTT. Amino acids: CASSGSGGRTSNQPQHF.

As DNA, the CDR3 is TGTGCCAGCAGATTCGATAGGGGGGGGGCCTCCTACGAGCAGTACTTC. Translation gives CASRFDRGGASYEQYF. The chain carries TRBV28 and TRBJ2-7; tentative D call: TRBD2 (7 bases). Trimming took off 6 bases at V and 0 bases at J, with 18 bases between the two ends. The CDR3 loop spans 16 amino acids. Germline V gene sequence: CDR1 MDHEN, CDR2 SYDVKM.

The V call is TRBV15, the J call TRBJ2-7, with TRBD2 matching over 8 bases. Germline V gene data show CDR1 as LNHNV and CDR2 as YYDKDF (reference sequence). With 4 bases clipped from V and 4 bases from J, the junction kept 15 bases outside the gene matches. The CDR3 runs to 17 residues. The CDR3 spells CATSTPRLGRAQYEQYF. The CDR3 DNA follows: TGTGCCACCAGCACCCCTCGTCTCGGGAGGGCCCAGTACGAGCAGTACTTC.

The CDR3 sequence is CASSSRGRTKNIQYF. CDR3 nucleotides: TGTGCCAGCAGCTCAAGGGGGCGTACCAAAAACATTCAGTACTTC. The chain recombines TRBV6-4 with TRBJ2-4, with 7 bases fitting TRBD1. With 6 bases clipped from V and 2 bases from J, the junction kept 7 bases outside the gene matches. The CDR3 spans 15 residues. Germline V gene lookup returns CDR1 MRHNA and CDR2 SNTAGT.

The chain employs TRBV7-9 and TRBJ2-2; 7 bases line up with TRBD1. After removal of 0 bases from V and 2 bases from J, the junction contained 6 bases not matched to a gene. The germline gives CDR1 SEHNR, CDR2 FQNEAQ (reference sequence). The CDR3 has 17 residues. The DNA of the CDR3 is TGTGCCAGCAGCTTAGCCCCAGGGACAGAAAACACCGGGGAGCTGTTTTTT. As protein: CASSLAPGTENTGELFF.

Within the sample, this clone is medium-sized. The genes are TRBV29-1 and TRBJ2-5; perhaps TRBD1 as D (6 bases). The CDR3 loop spans 16 amino acids. Trimming pared 0 bases from V and 4 bases from J, leaving 18 bases between. Germline CDR1 and CDR2: SQVTM and ANQGSEA. CDR3 coding DNA: TGCAGCGTTGAAGATGGCGGGCAGGGGTACCCAGAGACCCAGTACTTC. Its protein is CSVEDGGQGYPETQYF.

V usage is TRBV24-1 and J usage is TRBJ2-3, with D possibly matching TRBD2 (6 bases). V was shortened by 0 bases and J by 2 bases, with 14 bases between the two germline ends. Germline values: CDR1 KGHDR, CDR2 SFDVKD. The CDR3 is 17 residues long. The CDR3: CATSDLARDDPTDTQYF. In DNA, the CDR3 is TGTGCCACCAGTGATTTGGCGCGGGACGACCCCACAGATACGCAGTATTTT.

The V gene is TRBV4-3, the J gene TRBJ2-7; the match to TRBD1 covers 7 bases. In germline, CDR1 is LGHNA, CDR2 YSLEER. J gave up 5 bases and V 0 bases, and 10 bases lay outside the gene matches. This CDR3 spans 16 amino acids. The CDR3 bases are TGCGCCAGCAGCCAAGACCCGGGACAGTGGCGGGACGAGCAGTACTTC. The encoded protein is CASSQDPGQWRDEQYF.

The chain uses TRBV5-1 and TRBJ1-5, with TRBD1 matching over 12 bases. Germline lookup yields CDR1 SGHRS and CDR2 YFSETQ. CDR3 length equals 15 residues. V lost 3 bases, J lost 8 bases, and 6 bases stayed unmatched. DNA for the CDR3: TGCGCCAGCAGCTGGGGGGACAGGGGGCCAGAGCCCCAGCATTTT. The encoded protein is CASSWGDRGPEPQHF.

The J gene is TRBJ2-3, the V gene TRBV7-2; 7 positions agree with TRBD2. Germline V gene lookup returns CDR1 SGHTA and CDR2 FQGNSA. The junction had 7 bases not matched to a gene; V was cut back by 2 bases and J by 2 bases. The CDR3 spans 16 residues. Here the CDR3 reads CASSLRPGLLTDTQYF. The DNA of the CDR3 is TGTGCCAGCAGCTTACGCCCGGGACTACTCACAGATACGCAGTATTTT.

The J gene is TRBJ2-2, the V gene TRBV6-2 or TRBV6-3; TRBD2 matches at 10 bases. The CDR3 has 15 amino acids. V was clipped by 4 bases and J by 5 bases; unmatched bases: 4. The germline V gene encodes CDR1 MNHEY and CDR2 SVGEGT. CDR3 nucleotide sequence: TGTGCCAGCAGTTCTAGCGGGAGAGGGACCGGGGAGCTGTTTTTT. This encodes CASSSSGRGTGELFF.

The V call is TRBV20-1, the J call TRBJ2-7, with D possibly TRBD2 on 6 matching bases. The germline V gene has CDR1 DFQATT and CDR2 SNEGSKA (reference sequence). The CDR3 length is 13 residues. V gave up 3 bases and J gave up 5 bases, with 14 bases separating them. The CDR3 DNA is TGCAGTGCTAGTAGGCTAGCGAAAGACGAGCAGTACTTC. Translation: CSASRLAKDEQYF.

The CDR3 DNA sequence: TGTGCCAGCAGCTTATATGCAGATACGCAGTATTTT. It specifies CASSLYADTQYF. The chain links TRBV7-3 to TRBJ2-3, with D uncertain. V was pared by 2 bases and J by 4 bases, with 4 bases between. Looked up from germline, CDR1 is SGHTA and CDR2 is FQGTGA. This CDR3 is 12 amino acids long.

This clone was observed a single time. The V gene is TRBV6-5, the J gene TRBJ2-7, with TRBD2 identical over 12 bases. The CDR3 totals 14 residues. Germline CDR1 and CDR2: MNHEY and SVGAGI. V shed 10 bases, J shed 5 bases, and the junction held 9 bases outside the gene matches. The DNA for the CDR3 is TGTGCCACCCGACTAGCGGGAGTCGGGGACGAGCAGTACTTC. Translation: CATRLAGVGDEQYF.

The rearrangement uses TRBV28 and TRBJ1-2; D is perhaps TRBD1 (6 bases). This CDR3 region has 15 residues. Per the germline V gene, CDR1 is MDHEN and CDR2 is SYDVKM. The ends were cut back, 5 bases at V and 12 bases at J, with 25 bases in the middle. CDR3 in DNA: TGTGCCAGCAGTACTAGAGTGACAGGTATATTGAGGGACACCTTC. Its translation is CASSTRVTGILRDTF.